The rows below give T cell receptor beta chains drawn from one sample of a study of vaccination and CD4 T cells after COVID-19. TCRdb reprocessed the PCR reads via MiXCR and lists one record per CDR3 protein. The table lists several thousand distinct CDR3 sequences, around 71% of them singletons. For these TCRs, the target antigens are not known. Material for sequencing was CD4+ T cells from blood, cultured in vitro. Receptors were obtained from a human donor in good health. Both conserved end residues are part of each CDR3. D genes are given only for firm matches. Rows may omit the clone size; those that give it use once, few, many or a size class.

v_gene,j_gene,d_gene,abundance,CDR3aa,CDR3nt
TRBV2,TRBJ2-2,.,.,CASSGDSATGELFF,TGTGCCAGCAGCGGGGACTCCGCCACCGGGGAGCTGTTTTTT
TRBV24-1,TRBJ2-5,.,few,CATSDPLEETQYF,TGTGCCACCAGTGATCCCCTTGAGGAGACCCAGTACTTC
TRBV6-1,TRBJ1-6,.,once,CATQGGRQYYNSPLHF,TGTGCCACCCAAGGCGGGAGACAATACTATAATTCACCCCTCCACTTT
TRBV12-3/TRBV12-4,TRBJ2-7,.,.,CASSPPGSSYEQYF,TGTGCCAGCAGTCCCCCCGGATCAAGCTACGAGCAGTACTTC
TRBV14,TRBJ1-1,.,once,CASSQGGGPNTEAFF,TGTGCCAGCAGCCAAGGGGGAGGCCCGAACACTGAAGCTTTCTTT
TRBV5-3,TRBJ1-2,.,once,CARSHIILAGYTF,TGTGCCAGAAGCCACATTATTCTCGCTGGCTACACCTTC
TRBV7-9,TRBJ2-3,TRBD1,.,CASGDRATDTQYF,TGTGCCAGCGGGGACAGGGCGACAGATACGCAGTATTTT
TRBV12-3/TRBV12-4,TRBJ1-1,.,.,CASTSRRGEAFF,TGTGCCAGCACCTCCCGCCGGGGTGAAGCTTTCTTT
TRBV27,TRBJ1-5,.,.,CASSSWGNQPQHF,TGTGCCAGCAGTTCTTGGGGCAATCAGCCCCAGCATTTT
TRBV6-1,TRBJ2-5,.,few,CASSKETQYF,TGTGCCAGCAGCAAAGAGACCCAGTACTTC
TRBV12-3/TRBV12-4,TRBJ1-5,TRBD1,few,CASSPTGESNQPQHF,TGTGCCAGCAGTCCGACAGGGGAGAGCAATCAGCCCCAGCATTTT
TRBV6-1,TRBJ1-5,.,.,CASSQGNQPQHF,TGTGCCAGCAGTCAGGGAAATCAGCCCCAGCATTTT
TRBV2,TRBJ1-3,TRBD1,.,CASRGDRSSGNTIYF,TGTGCCAGCAGAGGGGACAGGAGCTCTGGAAACACCATATATTTT
TRBV24-1,TRBJ2-5,TRBD1,once,CATSDLGTPGGLETQYF,TGTGCCACCAGTGATTTGGGGACGCCAGGGGGTTTAGAGACCCAGTACTTC
TRBV6-5,TRBJ1-1,.,.,CASSYSRVGGTEAFF,TGTGCCAGCAGTTACAGCAGGGTTGGAGGCACTGAAGCTTTCTTT
TRBV25-1,TRBJ1-4,.,.,CASSEPGYGEKLFF,TGTGCCAGCAGTGAACCAGGGTACGGTGAAAAACTGTTTTTT
TRBV7-9,TRBJ1-2,TRBD1,.,CASSRTGAVNYGYTF,TGTGCCAGCAGCCGGACAGGGGCCGTTAACTATGGCTACACCTTC
TRBV10-3,TRBJ1-5,.,.,CAISESVGNQPQHF,TGTGCCATCAGTGAGTCGGTAGGGAATCAGCCCCAGCATTTT
TRBV15,TRBJ2-5,TRBD1,.,CATSVDRGISRTQYF,TGTGCCACCAGCGTTGACAGGGGAATTAGCAGGACCCAGTACTTC
TRBV6-2/TRBV6-3,TRBJ2-5,.,.,CASSYSILRVAAQETQYF,TGTGCCAGCAGTTACTCGATATTGAGGGTAGCTGCCCAAGAGACCCAGTACTTC
TRBV29-1,TRBJ1-1,.,.,CSVVLGPNTEAFF,TGCAGCGTTGTGCTGGGACCGAACACTGAAGCTTTCTTT
TRBV9,TRBJ1-2,.,.,CASSGPRLTGRHGYTF,TGTGCCAGCAGCGGGCCCCGACTGACAGGCCGGCATGGCTACACCTTC
TRBV7-2,TRBJ1-5,.,few,CASSTVRMSQHF,TGTGCCAGCAGCACCGTAAGGATGTCCCAGCATTTT
TRBV6-2/TRBV6-3,TRBJ1-2,.,.,CASRSGVVGYTF,TGTGCCAGCAGATCAGGGGTTGTTGGCTACACCTTC
TRBV5-8,TRBJ1-2,.,.,CASSLGNYGYTF,TGTGCCAGCAGCTTGGGGAACTATGGCTACACCTTC
TRBV5-1,TRBJ1-2,TRBD1,.,CASSLGTTGGYGYTF,TGCGCCAGCAGCTTGGGGACCACAGGGGGCTATGGCTACACCTTC
TRBV15,TRBJ1-1,.,.,CATSRDMGRMNTEAFF,TGTGCCACCAGCAGAGATATGGGACGAATGAACACTGAAGCTTTCTTT
TRBV7-9,TRBJ1-3,.,.,CASSHHGSGALSGNTIYF,TGTGCCAGCAGTCACCACGGGAGCGGGGCACTCTCTGGAAACACCATATATTTT
TRBV29-1,TRBJ1-2,.,.,CSVETDPGEAYGYTF,TGCAGCGTTGAAACCGATCCGGGAGAGGCCTATGGCTACACCTTC
TRBV10-3,TRBJ1-2,TRBD1,.,CASERQGEDGYTF,TGTGCCAGCGAGAGACAGGGAGAAGATGGCTACACCTTC
TRBV6-2/TRBV6-3,TRBJ2-7,.,.,CASSSRGAPTYEQYF,TGTGCCAGCAGTTCCCGAGGGGCCCCCACCTACGAGCAGTACTTC
TRBV10-1,TRBJ2-5,.,.,CASSMGRVETQYF,TGCGCCAGCAGCATGGGCAGGGTGGAGACCCAGTACTTC
TRBV7-8,TRBJ1-2,.,.,CASSLASGKGYGYTF,TGTGCCAGCAGCTTAGCATCCGGGAAGGGCTATGGCTACACCTTC
TRBV20-1,TRBJ2-5,.,.,CSARDPVQTQYF,TGCAGTGCTAGAGATCCGGTGCAGACCCAGTACTTC
TRBV12-3/TRBV12-4,TRBJ1-1,.,.,CASSANMNTEAFF,TGTGCCAGCAGTGCCAATATGAACACTGAAGCTTTCTTT
TRBV7-9,TRBJ1-2,TRBD1,.,CASSSITRLTGGYGYTF,TGTGCCAGCAGCTCCATTACACGCTTGACAGGGGGCTATGGCTACACCTTC
TRBV19,TRBJ1-1,.,.,CASSVDNAYTEAFF,TGTGCCAGTAGCGTCGATAATGCGTACACTGAAGCTTTCTTT
TRBV7-6,TRBJ2-1,.,.,CASSSTLYNEQFF,TGTGCCAGCAGCTCCACCCTTTACAATGAGCAGTTCTTC
TRBV20-1,TRBJ1-3,.,.,CSATPGAETGNTIYF,TGCAGTGCCACCCCAGGGGCAGAGACTGGAAACACCATATATTTT
TRBV28,TRBJ1-5,.,.,CASGSNQPQHF,TGTGCCAGCGGCAGTAATCAGCCCCAGCATTTT
TRBV27,TRBJ2-7,TRBD1,.,CASSLGDRGLSYEQYF,TGTGCCAGCAGTTTAGGGGACAGGGGGCTCTCCTACGAGCAGTACTTC
TRBV27,TRBJ1-2,.,.,CASSLTAGYTF,TGTGCCAGCAGTTTAACGGCTGGCTACACCTTC
TRBV12-5,TRBJ2-7,.,.,CASGLDGSYEQYF,TGTGCTAGTGGTTTGGACGGCTCCTACGAGCAGTACTTC
TRBV27,TRBJ1-6,.,.,CASSLLQSYSPLHF,TGTGCCAGCAGTTTGTTACAGAGTTATTCACCCCTCCACTTT
TRBV30,TRBJ1-1,.,.,CACSGTVAPGAFF,TGTGCCTGCTCCGGGACCGTGGCTCCTGGAGCTTTCTTT
TRBV27,TRBJ1-2,TRBD1,.,CASSFVRQGGTYGYTF,TGTGCCAGCAGTTTTGTACGCCAGGGGGGCACCTATGGCTACACCTTC
TRBV9,TRBJ1-1,.,.,CASSVVGSDTEAFF,TGTGCCAGCAGCGTAGTGGGTTCGGACACTGAAGCTTTCTTT